This TCR beta chain is drawn from a study of blood T cell repertoires in COVID-19. On the study more broadly: Researchers got acute and convalescent COVID-19 samples from the United States, Italy and Spain. PBMCs, B-cell-depleted T cells, or T cells provided the cDNA or gDNA that made up the material.

This CDR3 has 13 residues. The germline gives CDR1 SGHRS, CDR2 YFSETQ. Trimming pared 4 bases from V and 6 bases from J, leaving 14 bases between. Clones were sequenced by immunoSEQ multiplex PCR, and TCRdb holds only the in-frame ones, with some missing. The sample consists of some 270,000 clones, around nine tenths of them appearing once. Sequenced material: peripheral blood. This TCR was recovered from an older woman who had recovered from COVID-19. The chain recombines TRBV5-1 with TRBJ2-7; D perhaps matches TRBD2 (7 bases). The CDR3 loop is CASSLPGGREQYF. The CDR3, as DNA: TGCGCCAGCAGCCTCCCCGGGGGGCGCGAGCAGTACTTC.